The 15 T cell receptor beta chains listed next were all sequenced from one sample in a study of shared T cell receptors in the human thymus. Profiling relied on immunoSEQ multiplex PCR, and the TCRdb table lists in-frame clones only, not all of them. The sample carries hundreds of thousands of clones, approximately 87% recorded once. The same data also went into a second study, on human thymus T cells.

The sequenced material came from thymocytes. Receptors originate from a boy under three years old with a congenital heart defect.

V is TRBV4-3 and J is TRBJ2-3; a possible D gene is TRBD2 (5 bases). Trimming pared 0 bases from V and 2 bases from J, leaving 12 bases between. Germline values: CDR1 LGHNA, CDR2 YSLEER. The CDR3 is 16 residues long. CDR3 sequence reads: CASSQDEGGSTDTQYF. The CDR3 DNA reads TGCGCCAGCAGCCAAGACGAGGGTGGTTCCACAGATACGCAGTATTTT.

This chain connects TRBV4-1 to TRBJ2-7; 9 bases match TRBD1. The J segment lost 4 bases and the V segment lost 0 bases, leaving 4 bases of the junction unmatched. Germline-derived CDR1 and CDR2 are MGHRA and YSYEKL. This CDR3 spans 15 amino acids. This CDR3 is CASSQDLGTGYEQYF. In nucleotides, the CDR3 is TGCGCCAGCAGCCAAGATCTGGGGACAGGGTACGAGCAGTACTTC.

DNA for the CDR3: TGTGCCAGCAGTTTCTCCGGGACAGGGGATAATGAAAAACTGTTTTTT. Protein sequence: CASSFSGTGDNEKLFF. J is TRBJ1-4 and V is TRBV27, with TRBD1 matching over 10 bases. Germline V gene lookup returns CDR1 MNHEY and CDR2 SMNVEV (reference sequence). Trimming removed 3 bases from V and 4 bases from J; junction bases left unmatched: 5. This CDR3 comprises 16 residues. The variable domain in full, with the rest retrieved from reference TRBV27 and TRBJ1-4, is EAQVTQNPRYLITVTGKKLTVTCSQNMNHEYMSWYRQDPGLGLRQIYYSMNVEVTDKGDVPEGYKVSRKEKRNFPLILESPSPNQTSLYFCASSFSGTGDNEKLFFGSGTQLSVL.

The chain combines TRBV28 with TRBJ2-3, with 7 bases that match TRBD1. V shed 4 bases and J 2 bases; nucleotides not matched to a gene: 18. This CDR3 spans 19 amino acids. Germline CDR1 and CDR2: MDHEN and SYDVKM. The chain's CDR3 is CASSCPNRDSISTTDTQYF. The DNA of the CDR3 is TGTGCCAGCAGTTGCCCCAACCGGGACAGCATTTCTACCACAGATACGCAGTATTTT.

The rearrangement links TRBV2 to TRBJ2-7; 10 nucleotides agree with TRBD2. The length of the CDR3 is 17 residues. Germline trimming cut 5 bases from V and 0 bases from J; bases unmatched to any gene: 10. Germline V lookup: CDR1 SNHLY, CDR2 FYNNEI. CDR3 coding DNA: TGTGCCAGCAGTCGGAGCGATAGCGGGGGGCACTCCTACGAGCAGTACTTC. Amino acids: CASSRSDSGGHSYEQYF.

This clone was seen a few times. The genes are TRBV5-6 and TRBJ2-7; 7 bases are a match to TRBD2. V shed 2 bases and J 4 bases; nucleotides not matched to a gene: 3. Germline CDR1 is SGHDT and CDR2 is YYEEEE. There are 13 residues in the CDR3. The CDR3 spells CASSLAGFYEQYF. In nucleotides, the CDR3 is TGTGCCAGCAGCTTAGCGGGGTTTTACGAGCAGTACTTC.

The rearrangement uses TRBV15 and TRBJ2-7; 11 positions agree with TRBD2. The trim removed 1 base at V and 4 bases at J, leaving 3 bases unmatched. CDR3 size: 15 residues. Germline lookup yields CDR1 LNHNV and CDR2 YYDKDF (reference sequence). The CDR3 sequence is CATSRGLAGGYEQYF. The CDR3 DNA is TGTGCCACCAGCAGAGGGCTAGCGGGGGGATACGAGCAGTACTTC.

This clone turned up a few times. The chain is built from TRBV4-1 and TRBJ2-5; 9 positions match TRBD1. The V segment lost 3 bases and the J segment 5 bases; nucleotides outside the gene matches: 7. Germline V gene data show CDR1 as MGHRA and CDR2 as YSYEKL. The CDR3 is 15 amino acids. The CDR3 nucleotides are TGCGCCAGCAGCCAGCGGACAGGGGTCGGGGAGACCCAGTACTTC. Translated: CASSQRTGVGETQYF.

In DNA, the CDR3 is TGTGCCAGCAGCCCCCCAGGCAATTCACCCCTCCACTTT. Translated, it gives CASSPPGNSPLHF. V gene TRBV6-6 combines with J gene TRBJ1-6, with unresolved D. Trimming cost V 6 bases and J 7 bases, with 10 bases left between them. Germline V gene data show CDR1 as MNHNY and CDR2 as SVGAGI (reference sequence). The CDR3 sequence is 13 residues long.

The chain combines TRBV2 with TRBJ2-1; the match to TRBD2 covers 8 bases. Germline CDR1 and CDR2: SNHLY and FYNNEI. The V gene end was trimmed by 4 bases and the J gene end by 3 bases; junction bases not matched to a gene: 5. The CDR3 loop spans 15 amino acids. CDR3 nucleotides: TGTGCCAGCAGTGTTGAGCGGGGGATCTACAATGAGCAGTTCTTC. Residues: CASSVERGIYNEQFF. Combining the CDR3 with reference TRBV2 and TRBJ2-1 gives the whole variable domain EPEVTQTPSHQVTQMGQEVILRCVPISNHLYFYWYRQILGQKVEFLVSFYNNEISEKSEIFDDQFSVERPDGSNFTLKIRSTKLEDSAMYFCASSVERGIYNEQFFGPGTRLTVL.

This CDR3 is CASSINLLAGGLYNEQFF. The CDR3 nucleotides read TGTGCCAGTAGTATAAATCTCCTAGCGGGAGGGCTATACAATGAGCAGTTCTTC. This sequence joins TRBV19 and TRBJ2-1; 12 bases line up with TRBD2. The germline V gene encodes CDR1 LNHDA and CDR2 SQIVND (reference sequence). This CDR3 contains 18 residues. Unmatched junction bases numbered 9, after V lost 2 bases and J lost 4 bases.

The V and J genes are TRBV18 and TRBJ2-2, with D possibly matching TRBD2 (6 bases). The germline gives CDR1 KGHSH, CDR2 LQKENI. The CDR3 contains 15 residues. Deletions cut 3 bases from V and 5 bases from J, with 13 bases between. The CDR3 DNA sequence: TGTGCCAGCTCACCGGGGCCGGGAGAGACCGGGGAGCTGTTTTTT. This sequence encodes CASSPGPGETGELFF.

This chain links TRBV6-6 with TRBJ1-1; the match to TRBD1 covers 8 bases. Germline CDR1 is MNHNY and CDR2 is SVGAGI (reference sequence). The J segment lost 3 bases and the V segment lost 7 bases, leaving 13 bases of the junction unmatched. This CDR3 is built from 16 residues. The CDR3 reads CASNCQNRGRDTEAFF. CDR3 coding DNA: TGTGCCAGCAATTGCCAAAACAGGGGGAGGGACACTGAAGCTTTCTTT.

The V and J genes are TRBV12-5 and TRBJ2-7; 11 bases align to TRBD1. This CDR3 spans 15 amino acids. The junction had 3 bases not matched to a gene; V was cut back by 3 bases and J by 2 bases. The V gene's germline CDR1 is LGHNT and CDR2 FRNRAP. In DNA, the CDR3 is TGTGCTAGTGGTTTCCCGGGACAGGGGGCCTACGAGCAGTACTTC. Its protein is CASGFPGQGAYEQYF.

This clone was observed a handful of times. Other DNA sequences from this sample encode an identical CDR3 as well. V is TRBV5-6 and J is TRBJ2-7; D remains unclear. The CDR3 totals 13 residues. Trimming removed 3 bases at V and 0 bases at J, with 7 bases between. CDR1 is SGHDT and CDR2 is YYEEEE in the germline V gene. The CDR3 DNA follows: TGTGCCAGCAGCTCTACCAACTCCTACGAGCAGTACTTC. Translation: CASSSTNSYEQYF.